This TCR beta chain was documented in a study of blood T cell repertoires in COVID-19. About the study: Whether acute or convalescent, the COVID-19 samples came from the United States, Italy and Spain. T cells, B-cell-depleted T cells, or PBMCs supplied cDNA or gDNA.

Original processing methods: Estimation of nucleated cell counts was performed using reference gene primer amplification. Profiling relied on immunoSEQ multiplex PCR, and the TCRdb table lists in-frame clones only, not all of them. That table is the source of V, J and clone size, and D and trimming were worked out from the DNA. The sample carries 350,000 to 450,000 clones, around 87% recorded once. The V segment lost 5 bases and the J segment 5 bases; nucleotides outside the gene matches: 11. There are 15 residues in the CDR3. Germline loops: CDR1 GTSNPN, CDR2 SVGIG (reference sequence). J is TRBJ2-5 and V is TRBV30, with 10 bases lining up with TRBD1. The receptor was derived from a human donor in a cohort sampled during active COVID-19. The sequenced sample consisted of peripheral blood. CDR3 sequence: CAWGLGTGVAETQYF. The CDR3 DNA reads TGTGCCTGGGGTTTAGGGACAGGGGTTGCGGAGACCCAGTACTTC.